The source of this T cell receptor beta chain is a study of T-cell memory formation after mild COVID-19. Notes on the study in general: Among clones contracting day 15 to 85, CD4/CD8 was balanced, whereas later expanders leaned CD4+.

Germline assignment: CDR1 LGHNA and CDR2 YSLEER. Trimming cost V 1 base and J 2 bases; bases outside gene matches: 4. The CDR3 has 15 amino acids. TCRdb processed the 5' RACE reads anew with MiXCR; each CDR3 protein has one entry. In the table there are some 150,000 distinct CDR3 sequences, about 14% of which are singletons. This clonotype was counted only a few times. The antigen is not known. The TCR sequence derives from an adult woman who had mild COVID-19 (a few samples of this study predate the infection). Cell type and time point are not known. The J gene is TRBJ2-7, the V gene TRBV4-3, with TRBD1 matching 8 bases. Sequenced input: PBMCs or a T cell subset sorted from them (not recorded which). The CDR3 loop reads CASSQGQGMAYEQYF. CDR3 bases: TGCGCCAGCAGCCAAGGACAGGGGATGGCCTACGAGCAGTACTTC.